The rows below give T cell receptor beta chains drawn from one sample of a study of T cell responses to AZD1222 COVID-19 vaccine. Produced via immunoSEQ multiplex PCR; TCRdb's table is partial and in-frame only. The data hold 60,000 to 85,000 clones, with over 75% observed a single time. This specimen consisted of peripheral blood, obtained 28 days after the second AZD1222 dose. The receptor set was obtained from an adult who received the AZD1222 COVID-19 vaccine. Each CDR3 is given with its conserved first and last residue. The D gene is left open where the match is weak. Clone size is not always given. Where it is, it says once, few, many or a class for expanded clones.

TRBJ2-2 | - | TRBD1 | TRBV9 | TGTGCCAGCAGCGCGACGGGACAGGCATCCGGGGAGCTGTTTTTT | CASSATGQASGELFF
TRBJ1-2 | - | TRBD1 | TRBV4-3 | TGCGCCAGCAGCCAGATTAACAGGGGGGGCTATGGCTACACCTTC | CASSQINRGGYGYTF
TRBJ1-6 | - | TRBD1 | TRBV19 | TGTGCCAGTGGGGGGACAGGTCGTTCACCCCTCCACTTT | CASGGTGRSPLHF
TRBJ2-7 | - | TRBD2 | TRBV19 | TGTGCCAGTAGGCGTCGTAGCGGGGGCGATTCCTACGAGCAGTACTTC | CASRRRSGGDSYEQYF
TRBJ1-5 | - | TRBD1 | TRBV19 | TGTGCCAGTACATTACAGGGGGGACGCAATCAGCCCCAGCATTTT | CASTLQGGRNQPQHF
TRBJ2-3 | - | TRBD1 | TRBV5-8 | TGTGCCAGCAGACTGACAGGGGGCACAGATACGCAGTATTTT | CASRLTGGTDTQYF
TRBJ1-2 | - | - | TRBV19 | TGTGCCAGTAGCCTTGGGGGGCGCGACCATGGCTACACCTTC | CASSLGGRDHGYTF
TRBJ1-2 | once | TRBD1 | TRBV2 | TGTGCCAGCAGTGAGGAACGAATCAGGGGGAATGGCTACACCTTC | CASSEERIRGNGYTF
TRBJ1-2 | few | TRBD1 | TRBV2 | TGTGCCAGCACCAGGGACAGAACAGCTAACTATGGCTACACCTTC | CASTRDRTANYGYTF
TRBJ2-7 | - | - | TRBV3-1/TRBV3-2 | TGTGCCAGCAGCCAAAGTGGGGGTCCCTACGAGCAGTACTTC | CASSQSGGPYEQYF
TRBJ1-5 | - | - | TRBV6-1 | TGTGCCAGCAGTGAAACAGGGATTCAGCCCCAGCATTTT | CASSETGIQPQHF
TRBJ1-1 | - | TRBD1 | TRBV27 | TGTGCCAGCAGAGGACAGGAGAACACTGAAGCTTTCTTT | CASRGQENTEAFF
TRBJ2-1 | - | - | TRBV10-1 | TGCGCCAGCAGTGATTCCCGCTACAATGAGCAGTTCTTC | CASSDSRYNEQFF
TRBJ2-4 | - | - | TRBV15 | TGTGCCACCAGCAGAGATTGGGGGGCAACCAAAAACATTCAGTACTTC | CATSRDWGATKNIQYF
TRBJ2-1 | - | TRBD2 | TRBV5-5 | TGTGCCAGCGGCCTAGCGGGGGAGTGGAATGAGCAGTTCTTC | CASGLAGEWNEQFF
TRBJ1-1 | - | - | TRBV4-2 | TGTGCCAGCGGTCGGGGGCACACTGAAGCTTTCTTT | CASGRGHTEAFF
TRBJ2-3 | - | - | TRBV6-2/TRBV6-3 | TGTGCCAGCAGCCCATTATATTCGGTGTATACGCAGTATTTT | CASSPLYSVYTQYF
TRBJ1-2 | - | TRBD1 | TRBV6-5 | TGTGCCAGCAGAATGACAGGGAGGAAAAGTAGCTACACCTTC | CASRMTGRKSSYTF
TRBJ2-1 | - | - | TRBV20-1 | TGCAGTGCTAGAGATAAGGATGAGCAGTTCTTC | CSARDKDEQFF
TRBJ2-3 | - | - | TRBV3-1/TRBV3-2 | TGTGCCAGCAGCCAGTTCCTCACAGATACGCAGTATTTT | CASSQFLTDTQYF
TRBJ1-2 | - | - | TRBV20-1 | TGCAGTGCTAGTCCCAGGCGGGATGGCTACACCTTC | CSASPRRDGYTF
TRBJ2-5 | - | - | TRBV11-1 | TGTGCCAGCAGCCTAGAGGATTGGGGGAAGACCCAGTACTTC | CASSLEDWGKTQYF
TRBJ2-1 | - | TRBD2 | TRBV2 | TGTGCCAGCATTGGGCGCGAAGGCGGGGGGGGATACAATGAGCAGTTCTTC | CASIGREGGGGYNEQFF
TRBJ2-7 | - | - | TRBV7-3 | TGTGCCAGCAGCTTAAAAGGGGGGGCCTTCAACGAGCAGTACTTC | CASSLKGGAFNEQYF
TRBJ1-6 | - | - | TRBV30 | TGTGCCTGGAGTTCAGGGGAGGGATCACCCCTCCACTTT | CAWSSGEGSPLHF
TRBJ1-1 | - | - | TRBV19 | TGTGCCAGTAGTATAGCCCGTCTGGGGAACACTGAAGCTTTCTTT | CASSIARLGNTEAFF
TRBJ2-7 | - | - | TRBV11-2 | TGTGCCAGCAGCTTTGGGCAGGTCCTCTGGGACGAGCAGTACTTC | CASSFGQVLWDEQYF
TRBJ1-1 | - | - | TRBV7-9 | TGTGCCAGCAGCTTAGAAGGGAACACTGAAGCTTTCTTT | CASSLEGNTEAFF
TRBJ1-2 | once | TRBD1 | TRBV11-2 | TGTGCCAGCAGCTTAGGGTACGGGACAGCCGCTAACTATGGCTACACCTTC | CASSLGYGTAANYGYTF
TRBJ1-2 | - | TRBD1 | TRBV5-4 | TGTGCCAGCAGCACAGGGGGTATTAACTATGGCTACACCTTC | CASSTGGINYGYTF
TRBJ2-1 | - | - | TRBV11-3 | TGTGCCAGCAGCTTAGGTTCTCCCGGGAATGAGCAGTTCTTC | CASSLGSPGNEQFF
TRBJ1-3 | - | - | TRBV12-5 | TGTGCTAGTGGCCTAGACGGAAACACCATATATTTT | CASGLDGNTIYF
TRBJ2-5 | - | - | TRBV12-5 | TGTGCTAGTGGTTCCTACTGGGGGGGCGAGGTGGAGACCCAGTACTTC | CASGSYWGGEVETQYF
TRBJ1-3 | - | - | TRBV30 | TGTGCCTGCCCCTTAGCCCTCTCTGGAAACACCATGTATTTT | CACPLALSGNTMYF
TRBJ2-1 | - | - | TRBV12-3/TRBV12-4 | TGTGCCAGCAGTCGGGAGTACAATGAGCAGTTCTTC | CASSREYNEQFF
TRBJ1-4 | - | - | TRBV4-2 | TGTGCCAGCAGCCAAGAACTTATTAATGAAAAACTGTTTTTT | CASSQELINEKLFF
TRBJ2-1 | - | TRBD1 | TRBV30 | TGTGCCTGGAGGTTTGACAGGGCTAAGAGAGGTGAGCAGTTCTTC | CAWRFDRAKRGEQFF
TRBJ1-2 | - | - | TRBV3-1/TRBV3-2 | TGTGCCAGCAGCCCAAGGCAGGGCGATGGCTACACCTTC | CASSPRQGDGYTF
TRBJ2-2 | - | TRBD1 | TRBV29-1 | TGCAGCGTTCTTCCGGGCCAGGGGGCGAACACCGGGGAGCTGTTTTTT | CSVLPGQGANTGELFF
TRBJ2-3 | - | - | TRBV6-5 | TGTGCCAGCAGTTACTCAAGGACAGCTACAGATACGCAGTATTTT | CASSYSRTATDTQYF
TRBJ1-6 | - | - | TRBV4-2 | TGTGCCAGCAGCCCACCCCTCAGGACGGTCGATAATTCACCCCTCCACTTT | CASSPPLRTVDNSPLHF
TRBJ1-3 | few | - | TRBV30 | TGTGCCTGGAGTGTAAGTCCAAGGCGAGGAAACACCATATATTTT | CAWSVSPRRGNTIYF
TRBJ2-2 | - | TRBD1 | TRBV13 | TGTGCCAGCAGGCAAACGGGACAGCTAGACTCGAACACCGGGGAGCTGTTTTTT | CASRQTGQLDSNTGELFF
TRBJ2-1 | - | TRBD1 | TRBV4-2 | TGTGCCAGCAGCCAAGACAACAGGGGGGAAGGTGAGCAGTTCTTC | CASSQDNRGEGEQFF
TRBJ1-5 | once | TRBD1 | TRBV19 | TGTGCCAGTAGTTCCTGGACAGGGCAACCCAATCAGCCCCAGCATTTT | CASSSWTGQPNQPQHF
TRBJ2-2 | - | TRBD2 | TRBV5-4 | TGTGCCAGCAGCCCAAGCGGGGCGGGCACCGGGGAGCTGTTTTTT | CASSPSGAGTGELFF
TRBJ1-6 | - | - | TRBV19 | TGTGCCAGTAGTTCGCGACGGGAGAGTTCACCCCTCCACTTT | CASSSRRESSPLHF
TRBJ2-2 | - | - | TRBV6-6 | TGTGCCAGCAAAGGCAGGCCCACCGGGGAGCTGTTTTTT | CASKGRPTGELFF
TRBJ1-1 | - | - | TRBV4-1 | TGCGCCAGCAGCCATCCGGGAGGGGATCAGCAAGCTTTCTTT | CASSHPGGDQQAFF
TRBJ1-1 | - | - | TRBV7-2 | TGTGCCAGCAGCTTAGCGAACAGGCGCACTGAAGCTTTCTTT | CASSLANRRTEAFF
TRBJ1-3 | once | - | TRBV7-9 | TGTGCCAGCAGCTTAGCGCTGGCTGGAAACACCATATATTTT | CASSLALAGNTIYF
TRBJ1-1 | - | - | TRBV5-5 | TGTGCCAGCAGCTTATACACTGAAGCTTTCTTT | CASSLYTEAFF
TRBJ2-1 | many | - | TRBV7-2 | TGTGCCAGCAGCCCCGGGACCCCCGGGCCGTTCTTC | CASSPGTPGPFF
TRBJ2-2 | - | - | TRBV3-1/TRBV3-2 | TGTGCCAGCAGCGGAGGGGTGGCCGGGGAGCTGTTTTTT | CASSGGVAGELFF
TRBJ1-6 | - | - | TRBV7-2 | TGTGCCAGCAGCGTGGGGGGTTCTTATAATTCACCCCTCCACTTT | CASSVGGSYNSPLHF